A selection of T cell receptor beta chains follows, all from one sample in a study of blood T cell repertoires in COVID-19. TCRdb's table, derived via immunoSEQ multiplex PCR, lists solely in-frame clones and lacks some. The table lists 350,000 or so clones, around four fifths of them singletons. Sequencing used peripheral blood. The receptor set was obtained from a man under 40 with active or convalescent COVID-19. Each CDR3 is given with its conserved first and last residue. The D gene is left open where the match is weak. A clone size is listed for some rows: how often the clone was seen (once, few, many), or a class if it is expanded.

D gene: -; J gene: TRBJ1-1; V gene: TRBV19; clone size: -; CDR3 DNA: TGTGCCAGTAGTAGAGTTCATCGGAACACTGAAGCTTTCTTT; CDR3 protein: CASSRVHRNTEAFF
D gene: -; J gene: TRBJ2-3; V gene: TRBV5-5; clone size: -; CDR3 DNA: TGTGCCAGCAGCTTATTACCCCTGGTACTCACAGATACGCAGTATTTT; CDR3 protein: CASSLLPLVLTDTQYF
D gene: -; J gene: TRBJ1-4; V gene: TRBV19; clone size: once; CDR3 DNA: TGTGCCAGTAGTATGCAGGGTGACGAAAAACTGTTTTTT; CDR3 protein: CASSMQGDEKLFF
D gene: TRBD1; J gene: TRBJ1-2; V gene: TRBV7-9; clone size: -; CDR3 DNA: TGTGCCAGCAGCTCCCAAGGGGGACAGGGGAACTATGGCTACACCTTC; CDR3 protein: CASSSQGGQGNYGYTF
D gene: -; J gene: TRBJ1-6; V gene: TRBV20-1; clone size: -; CDR3 DNA: TGCAGTGCTAGTTACTCCTATAATTCACCCCTCCACTTT; CDR3 protein: CSASYSYNSPLHF
D gene: TRBD1; J gene: TRBJ1-4; V gene: TRBV19; clone size: -; CDR3 DNA: TGTGCCAGTAGTTTTCGATCGGGACAGCGGAATGAAAAACTGTTTTTT; CDR3 protein: CASSFRSGQRNEKLFF
D gene: -; J gene: TRBJ2-1; V gene: TRBV4-3; clone size: -; CDR3 DNA: TGCGCCAGCAGCCAAGATGGAGGAGGGGGCGATGAGCAGTTCTTC; CDR3 protein: CASSQDGGGGDEQFF
D gene: TRBD2; J gene: TRBJ2-3; V gene: TRBV2; clone size: once; CDR3 DNA: TGTGCCAGCAGGGGGGACTACACCACAGATACGCAGTATTTT; CDR3 protein: CASRGDYTTDTQYF
D gene: -; J gene: TRBJ2-2; V gene: TRBV19; clone size: -; CDR3 DNA: TGTGCCAGTAGTATTCAACACGCGAACACCGGGGAGCTGTTTTTT; CDR3 protein: CASSIQHANTGELFF
D gene: TRBD2; J gene: TRBJ2-1; V gene: TRBV15; clone size: -; CDR3 DNA: TGTGCCACCAGCAGAGGAAGAGGACTAGCTTACAATGAGCAGTTCTTC; CDR3 protein: CATSRGRGLAYNEQFF
D gene: -; J gene: TRBJ1-1; V gene: TRBV14; clone size: -; CDR3 DNA: TGTGCCAGCAGCTCCCTTTGGACAGATGAAGCTTTCTTT; CDR3 protein: CASSSLWTDEAFF